This T cell receptor beta chain was documented in a study of T cell repertoires in cytomegalovirus infection. V was pared by 5 bases and J by 5 bases, with 25 bases of the junction left unmatched. The CDR3 covers 20 residues. Germline CDR1 reads SEHNR; CDR2 reads FQNEAQ (reference sequence). Each CDR3 protein gets one entry after TCRdb re-called the reads with MiXCR. The table includes 300,000 to 400,000 distinct CDR3 sequences, over 15% detected once. At least ten counts were recorded for this clonotype. This TCR was recovered from a human donor in good health (CMV status not recorded). Some clones in this sample may be carry-over from other donors' samples. The V call is TRBV7-9, the J call TRBJ1-1; TRBD1 agrees at 8 bases. The source material was PBMCs. This CDR3 is CASSRTPGQVTRWQLTEAFF. The CDR3 DNA sequence: TGTGCCAGCAGCCGCACCCCGGGACAGGTTACGCGTTGGCAGTTGACTGAAGCTTTCTTT.